The entry below describes one T cell receptor beta chain. Its antigen remains unknown. This CDR3 spans 14 amino acids. V was pared by 5 bases and J by 0 bases, with 9 bases between. Looked up from germline, CDR1 is SGHNT and CDR2 is YENEEA. The record originates from a study of T cell responses to AZD1222 COVID-19 vaccine. Whole-study findings and limits: All repertoire sampling was performed exclusively after the peak T cell response. Of the AZD1222 recipients, only six or seven were seropositive at baseline. White British people made up most donors, females outnumbered males, and clonal diversity was possibly underestimated. A reported finding is that nearly half of spike-specific TCRs target unmutated variant regions.

Generated by immunoSEQ multiplex PCR, the TCRdb table keeps only in-frame clones and is missing some. The top ten hold approximately 7.2% of the sample, which has some 190,000 clones, roughly nine tenths seen once. This receptor was obtained from an adult in good health. This specimen consisted of peripheral blood, obtained on day 0 of AZD1222 vaccination. The rearrangement links TRBV11-3 to TRBJ2-3; D is uncertain. DNA for the CDR3: TGTGCCAGCAGCCCCGGCTCTAGCACAGATACGCAGTATTTT. Translation gives CASSPGSSTDTQYF. Looking up the rest from reference TRBV11-3 and TRBJ2-3 gives the full variable domain: EAGVVQSPRYKIIEKKQPVAFWCNPISGHNTLYWYLQNLGQGPELLIRYENEEAVDDSQLPKDRFSAERLKGVDSTLKIQPAELGDSAVYLCASSPGSSTDTQYFGPGTRLTVL.